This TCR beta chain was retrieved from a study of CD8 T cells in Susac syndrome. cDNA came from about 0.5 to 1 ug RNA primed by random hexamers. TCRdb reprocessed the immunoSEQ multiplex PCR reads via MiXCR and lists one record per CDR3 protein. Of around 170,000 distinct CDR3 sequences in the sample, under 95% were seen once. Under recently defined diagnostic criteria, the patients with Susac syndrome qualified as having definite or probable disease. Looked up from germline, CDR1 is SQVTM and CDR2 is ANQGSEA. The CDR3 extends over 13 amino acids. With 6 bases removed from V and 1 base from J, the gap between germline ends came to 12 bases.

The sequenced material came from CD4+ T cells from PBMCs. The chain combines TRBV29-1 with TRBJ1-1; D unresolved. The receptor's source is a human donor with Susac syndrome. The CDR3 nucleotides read TGCAGCGTCCTAGGGTGGGGGAACACTGAAGCTTTCTTT. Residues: CSVLGWGNTEAFF. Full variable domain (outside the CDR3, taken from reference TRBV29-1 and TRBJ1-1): SAVISQKPSRDICQRGTSLTIQCQVDSQVTMMFWYRQQPGQSLTLIATANQGSEATYESGFVIDKFPISRPNLTFSTLTVSNMSPEDSSIYLCSVLGWGNTEAFFGQGTRLTVV.